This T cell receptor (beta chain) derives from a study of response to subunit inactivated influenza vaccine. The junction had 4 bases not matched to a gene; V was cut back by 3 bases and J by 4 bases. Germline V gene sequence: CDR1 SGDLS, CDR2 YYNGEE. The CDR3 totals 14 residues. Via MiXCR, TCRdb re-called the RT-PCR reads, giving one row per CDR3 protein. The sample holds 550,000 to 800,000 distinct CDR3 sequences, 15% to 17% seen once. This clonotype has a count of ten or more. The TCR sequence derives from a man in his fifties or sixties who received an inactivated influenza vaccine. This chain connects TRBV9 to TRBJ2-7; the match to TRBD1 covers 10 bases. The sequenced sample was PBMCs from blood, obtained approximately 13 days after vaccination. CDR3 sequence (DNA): TGTGCCAGCAGCGCCGGGACAGGGGATTACGAGCAGTACTTC. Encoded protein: CASSAGTGDYEQYF. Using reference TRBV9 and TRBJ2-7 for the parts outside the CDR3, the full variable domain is DSGVTQTPKHLITATGQRVTLRCSPRSGDLSVYWYQQSLDQGLQFLIQYYNGEERAKGNILERFSAQQFPDLHSELNLSSLELGDSALYFCASSAGTGDYEQYFGPGTRLTVT.